These 10 T cell receptor beta chains were all obtained from the same sample, sequenced in a study of T cell repertoires in cytomegalovirus infection. TCRdb analysed the reads with MiXCR anew, one entry per CDR3 protein. The table has about 920,000 distinct CDR3 sequences, around 32% seen once; the top ten hold roughly 12%. These TCRs' antigens remain unknown. The source material was cultured CD8+ T cells from PBMCs, sampled from culture after CMV antigen stimulation. Receptors were obtained from a human donor in good health (CMV status not recorded). Some clones in this sample may be carry-over from other donors' samples.

V usage is TRBV12-5 and J usage is TRBJ1-5; TRBD1 agrees at 7 bases. There are 15 residues in the CDR3. CDR1 is LGHNT, CDR2 FRNRAP, per germline. Losses at the gene ends were 6 bases for V and 2 bases for J; bases not matched to a gene: 7. CDR3 DNA: TGTGCTAGTGGCCAGAATACAGGGGGCAATCAGCCCCAGCATTTT. Translation: CASGQNTGGNQPQHF. Supplemented by reference TRBV12-5 and TRBJ1-5, the full variable domain reads DARVTQTPRHKVTEMGQEVTMRCQPILGHNTVFWYRQTMMQGLELLAYFRNRAPLDDSGMPKDRFSAEMPDATLATLKIQPSEPRDSAVYFCASGQNTGGNQPQHFGDGTRLSIL.

The CDR3, as DNA: TGTGCCAGCTCACCAAGGAGCGAGGGTTCCTACGAGCAGTACTTC. Protein: CASSPRSEGSYEQYF. The chain couples TRBV18 to TRBJ2-7, with D tentatively TRBD2 (5 bases). V lost 2 bases and J lost 1, with 12 bases in between. Germline V CDR1 and CDR2: KGHSH, LQKENI. CDR3 length: 15 residues.

At least ten counts were recorded for this clonotype. The gene calls are TRBV7-8 and TRBJ2-7; the match to TRBD1 covers 8 bases. The CDR3 spans 15 residues. The germline V gene has CDR1 SGHVS and CDR2 FQNEAQ. V dropped 5 bases and J dropped 5; count of bases not matched to a gene: 11. CDR3 DNA sequence: TGTGCCAGCAGCCAGAGGACAGGGAAGAGGGACGAGCAGTACTTC. Amino acid sequence: CASSQRTGKRDEQYF.

The gene calls are TRBV6-1 and TRBJ1-2, with TRBD1 as a possible D gene (6 bases). CDR1 MNHNS and CDR2 SASEGT come from the germline V gene. V was trimmed by 7 bases and J by 5 bases, leaving 14 bases between them. The CDR3 runs 13 residues. CDR3 region: CASIGTGYYGYTF. The CDR3 nucleotides read TGTGCCAGCATTGGAACAGGGTATTATGGCTACACCTTC.

This clonotype was found a few times. The rearrangement uses TRBV6-2 or TRBV6-3 and TRBJ2-7; D is unresolved. The germline V gene has CDR1 MNHEY and CDR2 SVGEGT. This CDR3 region has 15 residues. V dropped 0 bases and J dropped 2 bases, with 11 bases sitting between them. CDR3 sequence reads: CASSYSGQTAYEQYV. CDR3 DNA sequence: TGTGCCAGCAGTTACTCGGGTCAGACGGCCTACGAGCAGTACGTC.

This chain links TRBV9 with TRBJ1-1; 9 nucleotides line up with TRBD1. CDR1 and CDR2 (germline): SGDLS, YYNGEE. The CDR3 loop spans 14 amino acids. Trimming cost V 0 bases and J 7 bases; bases outside gene matches: 4. CDR3 sequence reads: CASSVEGTGSEAFF. For the CDR3, the DNA is TGTGCCAGCAGCGTAGAAGGGACAGGGAGTGAAGCTTTCTTT.

The V call is TRBV7-9, the J call TRBJ2-1; 13 nucleotides match TRBD2. Germline V gene sequence: CDR1 SEHNR, CDR2 FQNEAQ (reference sequence). V dropped 1 base and J dropped 7; count of bases not matched to a gene: 4. The CDR3 totals 16 residues. CDR3 nucleotide sequence: TGTGCCAGCAGCTTAGTGTCACTAGCGGGGGGGAATGAGCAGTTCTTC. Protein: CASSLVSLAGGNEQFF.

Only a few counts were recorded for this clonotype. V gene TRBV25-1 combines with J gene TRBJ1-6, with D possibly matching TRBD1 (5 bases). CDR3 length: 15 amino acids. V gave up 3 bases and J gave up 6 bases, with 12 bases separating them. CDR1 is MGHDK, CDR2 SYGVNS, per germline. CDR3: CASSEWGNPNSPLHF. The CDR3 DNA is TGTGCCAGCAGTGAGTGGGGGAACCCTAATTCACCCCTCCACTTT. Full variable domain (outside the CDR3, taken from reference TRBV25-1 and TRBJ1-6): EADIYQTPRYLVIGTGKKITLECSQTMGHDKMYWYQQDPGMELHLIHYSYGVNSTEKGDLSSESTVSRIRTEHFPLTLESARPSHTSQYLCASSEWGNPNSPLHFGNGTRLTVT.

The V and J genes are TRBV29-1 and TRBJ2-7, with D unclear. The V gene lost 6 bases and the J gene lost 7 bases, with 13 bases spanning the gap. The CDR3 loop spans 11 amino acids. Germline V CDR1 and CDR2: SQVTM, ANQGSEA. The CDR3 bases are TGCAGCGTCCTATTTCTTGGGGAGCAGTACGTC. Translated: CSVLFLGEQYV.

The chain is built from TRBV7-8 and TRBJ1-4; 9 positions agree with TRBD1. V dropped 0 bases and J dropped 7; count of bases not matched to a gene: 3. Germline CDR1 is SGHVS and CDR2 is FQNEAQ. The CDR3 has 15 residues. The CDR3 sequence is CASSLAGTGSEKLFF. The CDR3, as DNA: TGTGCCAGCAGCTTAGCCGGGACAGGGTCTGAAAAACTGTTTTTT.